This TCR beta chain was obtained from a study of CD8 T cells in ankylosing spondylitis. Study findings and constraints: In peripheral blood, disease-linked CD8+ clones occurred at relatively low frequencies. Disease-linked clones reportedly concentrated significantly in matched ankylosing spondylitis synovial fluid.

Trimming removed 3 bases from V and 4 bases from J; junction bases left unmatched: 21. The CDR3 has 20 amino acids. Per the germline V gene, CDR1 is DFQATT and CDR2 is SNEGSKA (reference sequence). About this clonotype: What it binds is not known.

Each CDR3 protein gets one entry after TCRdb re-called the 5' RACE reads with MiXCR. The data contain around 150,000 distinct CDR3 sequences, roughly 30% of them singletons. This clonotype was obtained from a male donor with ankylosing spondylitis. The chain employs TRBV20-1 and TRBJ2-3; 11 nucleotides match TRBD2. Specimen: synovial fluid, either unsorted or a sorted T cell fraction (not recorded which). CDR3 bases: TGCAGTGCTAGGGGATTGGGACTAGCGGACCGGCTGATGGACCCAGATACGCAGTATTTT. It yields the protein CSARGLGLADRLMDPDTQYF.